This TCR beta chain was captured by sequencing in a study of cytomegalovirus exposure and HLA in healthy donors. Losses at the gene ends were 3 bases for V and 1 base for J; bases not matched to a gene: 7. The CDR3 contains 16 residues. The germline CDR1 and CDR2 sequences are SGHRS and YFSETQ. PCR primers comprised 60 Vbeta and 13 Jbeta primers. Sequencing used immunoSEQ multiplex PCR; TCRdb keeps in-frame clones, though not all of them. The sample lists around 210,000 clones; around 83% were seen once. The receptor was derived from a girl aged 2 to 9 in good health and CMV-seronegative. Sequencing was done on a sample of PBMCs. The rearrangement links TRBV5-1 to TRBJ2-7; 10 bases map to TRBD1. DNA of the CDR3: TGCGCCAGCAGCTACCGGGGACAGGGGACTTCCTACGAGCAGTACTTC. Amino acid sequence: CASSYRGQGTSYEQYF.